The 32 T cell receptor beta chains in this list originate from one sample, sequenced in a study of cytomegalovirus exposure and HLA in healthy donors. The table came from immunoSEQ multiplex PCR; TCRdb's copy has only in-frame clones and leaves some out. The sample records some 90,000 clones, 96% being singletons. Material for sequencing was PBMCs. The receptors shown here come from a man aged 18 to 29 in good health and CMV-seronegative.

V and J are TRBV11-2 and TRBJ1-4, with unresolved D. The CDR3 spans 13 residues. Germline V lookup: CDR1 SGHAT, CDR2 FQNNGV. Trimming removed 1 base at V and 8 bases at J, with 8 bases between. The DNA for the CDR3 is TGTGCCAGCAGCTTAGTTCTGGAGGAAAAACTGTTTTTT. It yields the protein CASSLVLEEKLFF. The complete variable domain, with remaining parts taken from reference TRBV11-2 and TRBJ1-4, reads EAGVAQSPRYKIIEKRQSVAFWCNPISGHATLYWYQQILGQGPKLLIQFQNNGVVDDSQLPKDRFSAERLKGVDSTLKIQPAKLEDSAVYLCASSLVLEEKLFFGSGTQLSVL.

CDR3 nucleotide sequence: TGTGCCAGCAGCCACTTTGAGGGGACAGGGTTTAACACCATATATTTT. Protein sequence: CASSHFEGTGFNTIYF. This chain connects TRBV5-5 to TRBJ1-3, with 9 bases lining up with TRBD1. The CDR3 consists of 16 residues. The V gene's germline CDR1 is SGHKS and CDR2 YYEKEE (reference sequence). Losses at the gene ends were 4 bases for V and 7 bases for J; bases not matched to a gene: 12.

The chain employs TRBV7-3 and TRBJ2-3; the match to TRBD2 covers 11 bases. The CDR3 consists of 19 residues. From germline, CDR1 is SGHTA and CDR2 FQGTGA. Losses at the gene ends were 0 bases for V and 0 bases for J; bases not matched to a gene: 8. CDR3 in amino acids: CASSLTSPGLAASTDTQYF. In DNA form, the CDR3 reads TGTGCCAGCAGCTTAACTTCGCCGGGACTAGCGGCCAGCACAGATACGCAGTATTTT. Using reference TRBV7-3 and TRBJ2-3 for the parts outside the CDR3, the full variable domain is GAGVSQTPSNKVTEKGKYVELRCDPISGHTALYWYRQSLGQGPEFLIYFQGTGAADDSGLPNDRFFAVRPEGSVSTLKIQRTERGDSAVYLCASSLTSPGLAASTDTQYFGPGTRLTVL.

V is TRBV6-1 and J is TRBJ2-2, with no clear D. The length of the CDR3 is 16 residues. The V and J ends lost 2 bases and 2 bases respectively, with 12 bases between them. The germline gives CDR1 MNHNS, CDR2 SASEGT. CDR3 nucleotide sequence: TGTGCCAGCAGTGAATTTAGACGGGTAAACACCGGGGAGCTGTTTTTT. Translating it yields CASSEFRRVNTGELFF.

The J gene is TRBJ1-1, the V gene TRBV5-1; D may be TRBD1 (6 bases). Between the trimmed V and J ends, which lost 6 bases and 5 bases, there was a span of 17 bases. The CDR3 length is 14 residues. Germline CDR1 and CDR2: SGHRS and YFSETQ. The CDR3 reads CASTARMGATEAFF. CDR3 coding DNA: TGCGCCAGCACAGCCAGGATGGGGGCGACTGAAGCTTTCTTT.

The chain has TRBV5-1 and TRBJ2-5, with D maybe TRBD1 (6 bases). The length of the CDR3 is 13 residues. Looked up from germline, CDR1 is SGHRS and CDR2 is YFSETQ. V was pared by 4 bases and J by 4 bases, with 11 bases between. The CDR3 loop is CASSAGQLETQYF. As DNA, the CDR3 is TGCGCCAGCAGCGCCGGACAGTTAGAGACCCAGTACTTC. The complete variable domain, with remaining parts taken from reference TRBV5-1 and TRBJ2-5, reads KAGVTQTPRYLIKTRGQQVTLSCSPISGHRSVSWYQQTPGQGLQFLFEYFSETQRNKGNFPGRFSGRQFSNSRSEMNVSTLELGDSALYLCASSAGQLETQYFGPGTRLLVL.

This chain connects TRBV7-2 to TRBJ2-1; D remains unclear. CDR1 and CDR2 (germline): SGHTA, FQGNSA. The V end lost 3 bases, the J end lost 9 bases, and 9 bases lay between the germline ends. The CDR3 is 12 residues long. The CDR3 nucleotides are TGTGCCAGCAGCTTCCAGCGCGGTGAGCAGTTCTTC. Its translation: CASSFQRGEQFF.

V usage is TRBV27 and J usage is TRBJ1-2; no firm D call. The germline V gene encodes CDR1 MNHEY and CDR2 SMNVEV (reference sequence). CDR3 length: 13 residues. The V and J ends lost 6 bases and 4 bases respectively, with 12 bases between them. As DNA, the CDR3 is TGTGCCAGCAGCCCGGGAACTCTCTATGGCTACACCTTC. This encodes CASSPGTLYGYTF.

The chain employs TRBV5-6 and TRBJ2-3, with D maybe TRBD2 (5 bases). V was trimmed by 3 bases and J by 3 bases, leaving 23 bases between them. This CDR3 has 18 residues. In germline, CDR1 is SGHDT, CDR2 YYEEEE. CDR3: CASSSPGESGASTDTQYF. CDR3 DNA sequence: TGTGCCAGCAGCTCCCCCGGGGAGAGCGGAGCGTCAACAGATACGCAGTATTTT.

The chain employs TRBV4-3 and TRBJ2-3, with 10 bases lining up with TRBD2. The CDR3 runs 16 residues. Trimming removed 6 bases from V and 2 bases from J; junction bases left unmatched: 8. Germline V gene sequence: CDR1 LGHNA, CDR2 YSLEER. As DNA, the CDR3 is TGCGCCAGCAGGCGAGGACTAGCGGAGAACACAGATACGCAGTATTTT. Translated: CASRRGLAENTDTQYF.

This chain uses TRBV21-1 with TRBJ2-1; the D call TRBD1 from the table was never checked on the DNA. TRBV21-1 is designated a pseudogene. CDR3 length equals 18 residues. CDR3 residues: CASNRFPHRAYPYNEQFF. The CDR3 DNA reads as TGTGCCAGCAACCGATTTCCCCACAGGGCCTATCCCTACAATGAGCAGTTCTTC.

CDR3 region: CASSGRLAGGNEQFF. The CDR3 DNA reads TGTGCCAGCAGCGGAAGACTAGCGGGGGGCAATGAGCAGTTCTTC. The rearrangement links TRBV9 to TRBJ2-1, with 13 bases identical to TRBD2. The V segment lost 3 bases and the J segment 6 bases; nucleotides outside the gene matches: 3. In germline, CDR1 is SGDLS, CDR2 YYNGEE. The CDR3 is made up of 15 amino acids.

This chain uses TRBV7-9 with TRBJ1-2; tentatively, D is TRBD1 (5 bases). Trimming removed 5 bases from V and 4 bases from J, with 17 bases in between. Germline values: CDR1 SEHNR, CDR2 FQNEAQ (reference sequence). The CDR3 is 15 residues long. The CDR3 is CASSLTANSFYGYTF. As DNA, the CDR3 is TGTGCCAGCAGCCTGACAGCAAACTCTTTCTATGGCTACACCTTC.

The CDR3 sequence: CASSSAGGPNEQFF. The DNA of the CDR3 is TGTGCCAGCAGTTCAGCGGGAGGGCCTAATGAGCAGTTCTTC. The rearrangement joins TRBV28 to TRBJ2-1, with TRBD2 matching over 10 bases. Germline V gene lookup returns CDR1 MDHEN and CDR2 SYDVKM. The CDR3 runs 14 residues. V shed 4 bases, J shed 7 bases, and the junction held 4 bases outside the gene matches.

The chain carries TRBV6-1 and TRBJ2-2, with D perhaps TRBD2 (5 bases). Trimming removed 0 bases from V and 7 bases from J, with 21 bases in between. The CDR3 covers 18 residues. Germline CDR1 is MNHNS and CDR2 is SASEGT. CDR3: CASSEAGQRAAFGGELFF. The DNA of the CDR3 is TGTGCCAGCAGTGAAGCGGGTCAGAGGGCCGCTTTCGGCGGGGAGCTGTTTTTT.

This rearrangement joins TRBV7-2 to TRBJ1-2; D gene unclear. The CDR3 runs to 17 residues. V dropped 1 base and J dropped 7 bases, with 22 bases sitting between them. CDR1 is SGHTA, CDR2 FQGNSA, per germline. The CDR3 sequence is CASSLGIWSRPRIGYTF. As DNA, the CDR3 is TGTGCCAGCAGCTTAGGGATATGGAGCAGACCGCGCATTGGCTACACCTTC. Full variable domain (rest looked up from reference TRBV7-2 and TRBJ1-2): GAGVSQSPSNKVTEKGKDVELRCDPISGHTALYWYRQSLGQGLEFLIYFQGNSAPDKSGLPSDRFSAERTGGSVSTLTIQRTQQEDSAVYLCASSLGIWSRPRIGYTFGSGTRLTVV.

The chain is built from TRBV2 and TRBJ1-3, with 7 bases identical to TRBD1. This CDR3 spans 15 amino acids. Trimming took 6 bases from V and 5 from J; bases not matched to a gene: 10. The germline CDR1 and CDR2 sequences are SNHLY and FYNNEI. CDR3 in amino acids: CASSFDRVARNTIYF. The CDR3 DNA reads as TGTGCCAGCAGCTTCGACAGGGTAGCAAGAAACACCATATATTTT.

CDR3 protein: CASSPEGGDYGYTF. CDR3 nucleotide sequence: TGCGCCAGCAGCCCAGAAGGGGGGGACTATGGCTACACCTTC. V is TRBV4-3 and J is TRBJ1-2, with TRBD1 as a possible D gene (6 bases). The CDR3 runs 14 residues. Germline CDR1 LGHNA, CDR2 YSLEER. V was trimmed by 4 bases and J by 3 bases, leaving 12 bases between them.

This clone was observed once. This chain joins TRBV7-8 and TRBJ2-7; D remains unclear. The CDR3 spans 14 residues. V was clipped by 4 bases and J by 1 base, with 11 bases between them. Germline lookup yields CDR1 SGHVS and CDR2 FQNEAQ. The CDR3, as DNA: TGTGCCAGCAGCTCCAGACCCGGGTCCTACGAGCAGTACGTC. Protein: CASSSRPGSYEQYV.

The rearrangement uses TRBV5-4 and TRBJ2-2, with D possibly matching TRBD1 (6 bases). Trimming left V 4 bases short and J 1 base short, with 17 bases between. From germline, CDR1 is SGHNT and CDR2 YYREEE (reference sequence). The CDR3 consists of 17 residues. For the CDR3, the DNA is TGTGCCAGCAGCCCACAGGGTCCCCTGAGGAACACCGGGGAGCTGTTTTTT. This encodes CASSPQGPLRNTGELFF.

V is TRBV9 and J is TRBJ2-2, with D possibly being TRBD1 (5 bases). From germline, CDR1 is SGDLS and CDR2 YYNGEE. The CDR3 sequence is 14 residues long. V was trimmed by 2 bases and J by 2 bases, leaving 7 bases between them. The CDR3 is CASSVTGNTGELFF. CDR3 coding DNA: TGTGCCAGCAGCGTCACAGGAAACACCGGGGAGCTGTTTTTT.

The rearrangement links TRBV6-5 to TRBJ1-4; the match to TRBD1 covers 10 bases. This CDR3 spans 15 amino acids. Germline trimming cut 5 bases from V and 10 bases from J; bases unmatched to any gene: 10. CDR1 and CDR2 from the germline V gene are MNHEY and SVGAGI. CDR3 sequence (DNA): TGTGCCAGCAGTACACAGACAGGGGGCCTAGGAAAACTGTTTTTT. It codes for CASSTQTGGLGKLFF.

This rearrangement joins TRBV7-3 to TRBJ2-1, with TRBD2 identical over 11 bases. Germline V gene data show CDR1 as SGHTA and CDR2 as FQGTGA. The CDR3 has 13 residues. CDR3 loop: CASGGGSYNEQFF. In DNA, the CDR3 is TGTGCTAGCGGGGGGGGCTCCTACAATGAGCAGTTCTTC.

V is TRBV6-1 and J is TRBJ1-5, with D perhaps TRBD1 (5 bases). The CDR3 length is 16 residues. V lost 1 base and J 4 bases, leaving 14 bases between the germline ends. Germline-derived CDR1 and CDR2 are MNHNS and SASEGT. DNA of the CDR3: TGTGCCAGCAGTGAAGGTGGGGCAGTACTAAATCAGCCCCAGCATTTT. Translation: CASSEGGAVLNQPQHF.

With respect to this clone: The junction departs from the called germline gene at one end, perhaps through a read error. The chain uses TRBV7-7 and TRBJ2-1; D perhaps matches TRBD2 (6 bases). The CDR3 is made up of 13 amino acids. Germline-derived CDR1 and CDR2 are SSHAT and FNYEAQ (reference sequence). The CDR3 coding sequence is TGTGCTAGCAGCTGGGACTTGTACAATGAGCAGTTCTTC. Protein product: CASSWDLYNEQFF. Based on the CDR3 plus reference TRBV7-7 and TRBJ2-1, the full variable domain is GAGVSQSPRYKVTKRGQDVTLRCDPISSHATLYWYQQALGQGPEFLTYFNYEAQPDKSGLPSDRFSAERPEGSISTLTIQRTEQRDSAMYRCASSWDLYNEQFFGPGTRLTVL.

This clone came up once. The chain joins TRBV27 to TRBJ2-7, with 10 bases fitting TRBD2. From germline, CDR1 is MNHEY and CDR2 SMNVEV (reference sequence). V lost 2 bases, J lost 0 bases, and 4 bases stayed unmatched. The CDR3 loop spans 16 amino acids. The CDR3 region is CASSLEPSGSSYEQYF. The CDR3 bases are TGTGCCAGCAGTTTAGAACCTAGCGGGAGCTCCTACGAGCAGTACTTC.

V gene TRBV4-2 combines with J gene TRBJ2-3, with 14 bases that match TRBD2. The CDR3 consists of 15 residues. Germline V gene sequence: CDR1 LGHNA, CDR2 YNFKEQ. V was pared by 5 bases and J by 4 bases, with 2 bases of the junction left unmatched. CDR3 in DNA: TGTGCCAGCAGCGGGACTAGCGGGAGACCAGATACGCAGTATTTT. This translates into CASSGTSGRPDTQYF.

The chain has TRBV7-2 and TRBJ2-2, with 7 bases fitting TRBD2. The V gene end was trimmed by 2 bases and the J gene end by 5 bases; junction bases not matched to a gene: 8. This CDR3 region has 16 residues. Germline V lookup: CDR1 SGHTA, CDR2 FQGNSA. CDR3 DNA sequence: TGTGCCAGCAGCTTAAGTCGTCTAGCGGCGACCGGGGAGCTGTTTTTT. Translation gives CASSLSRLAATGELFF.

The CDR3 sequence: CASRYGGYNEQFF. The CDR3 DNA sequence: TGTGCCAGCAGATACGGCGGGTACAATGAGCAGTTCTTC. The chain recombines TRBV11-2 with TRBJ2-1, with TRBD2 as a possible D gene (5 bases). The germline V gene has CDR1 SGHAT and CDR2 FQNNGV. Trimming left V 6 bases short and J 4 bases short, with 10 bases between. This CDR3 spans 13 amino acids.

The chain couples TRBV19 to TRBJ2-3; 7 positions agree with TRBD2. The germline V gene has CDR1 LNHDA and CDR2 SQIVND (reference sequence). V gave up 7 bases and J gave up 2 bases; unmatched junction bases: 3. This CDR3 spans 13 amino acids. The CDR3 region has the DNA TGTGCCAGTAAGCGGGACCACACAGATACGCAGTATTTT. It encodes CASKRDHTDTQYF. Together with reference TRBV19 and TRBJ2-3, the CDR3 gives the full variable domain: DGGITQSPKYLFRKEGQNVTLSCEQNLNHDAMYWYRQDPGQGLRLIYYSQIVNDFQKGDIAEGYSVSREKKESFPLTVTSAQKNPTAFYLCASKRDHTDTQYFGPGTRLTVL.

The gene calls are TRBV28 and TRBJ1-1; D ambiguous. This CDR3 region has 15 residues. The germline V gene encodes CDR1 MDHEN and CDR2 SYDVKM. Trimming removed 5 bases at V and 0 bases at J, with 13 bases between. The CDR3 protein is CASSTDSVMNTEAFF. In nucleotides, the CDR3 is TGTGCCAGCAGTACTGACTCGGTTATGAACACTGAAGCTTTCTTT.

The chain joins TRBV19 to TRBJ1-2; D ambiguous. This CDR3 region has 11 residues. The V gene lost 9 bases and the J gene lost 11 bases, with 16 bases spanning the gap. Germline assignment: CDR1 LNHDA and CDR2 SQIVND (reference sequence). DNA of the CDR3: TGTGCCAGCTCTGGGGAGCCAGGATACACCTTC. It codes for CASSGEPGYTF.